The next 6 T cell receptor beta chains were all read from a single sample in a study of tumor-infiltrating lymphocytes in oesophageal squamous cell carcinoma. Using its own MiXCR run on the PCR reads, TCRdb lists one record per CDR3 protein. In the table there are 10,000 to 15,000 distinct CDR3 sequences, 55% to 65% of which are singletons. Material for sequencing was esophageal tumor tissue. These receptors all stem from a female donor with esophageal squamous cell carcinoma.

The rearrangement joins TRBV7-8 to TRBJ2-4, with D possibly TRBD1 on 5 matching bases. The J call may not be correct, given that the DNA end is closer to TRBJ2-7. The CDR3 length is 13 residues. Germline V gene lookup returns CDR1 SGHVS and CDR2 FQNEAQ. The DNA for the CDR3 is TGTGCCAGCAGCTTACAGGGTACCTACGAGCAGTACTTC. Translation: CASSLQGTYEQYF.

This clonotype was picked up a small number of times. The chain couples TRBV7-9 to TRBJ2-5; D may be TRBD1 (5 bases). The closer fit of TRBJ2-7 to the DNA end suggests the J call may be wrong. There are 13 residues in the CDR3. From germline, CDR1 is SEHNR and CDR2 FQNEAQ (reference sequence). CDR3 loop: CASSHDSSYEQYF. The CDR3 region has the DNA TGTGCCAGCAGCCATGACAGCTCCTACGAGCAGTACTTC.

V usage is TRBV6-1 and J usage is TRBJ2-1, with 10 positions matching TRBD2. The CDR3 totals 16 residues. CDR1 and CDR2 from the germline V gene are MNHNS and SASEGT. V was pared by 6 bases and J by 1 base, with 6 bases of the junction left unmatched. CDR3 DNA: TGTGCCAGCAGCAATAGCGGGGGGCGGTCCTACAATGAGCAGTTCTTC. Protein product: CASSNSGGRSYNEQFF.

In this sample, this clonotype turned up once. V gene TRBV7-3 combines with J gene TRBJ2-5; 7 positions match TRBD2. V shed 4 bases, J shed 3 bases, and the junction held 5 bases outside the gene matches. CDR3 length: 14 residues. Germline V gene lookup returns CDR1 SGHTA and CDR2 FQGTGA. The CDR3 sequence: CASSYTAGEETQYF. CDR3 nucleotide sequence: TGTGCCAGCAGCTACACCGCGGGAGAAGAGACCCAGTACTTC.

V gene TRBV7-9 combines with J gene TRBJ2-1; D might be TRBD2 (6 bases). The V end was cut by 3 bases, the J end by 0 bases, with 9 bases between. Germline V gives CDR1 SEHNR, CDR2 FQNEAQ (reference sequence). This CDR3 spans 15 amino acids. The CDR3 DNA sequence: TGTGCCAGCAGCTTTAGCGGCCGCTCCTACAATGAGCAGTTCTTC. Residues: CASSFSGRSYNEQFF.

V is TRBV7-3 and J is TRBJ2-5; D may correspond to TRBD1 or TRBD2 (5 bases each). Near its end, the DNA agrees better with TRBJ2-1, so the J call may be wrong. Per germline, CDR1 SGHTA and CDR2 FQGTGA. There are 16 residues in the CDR3. The CDR3 DNA reads as TGTGCCAGCAGTTTACCGGGACCACGAACGGGTGGTGAGCAGTTCTTC. Residues: CASSLPGPRTGGEQFF.